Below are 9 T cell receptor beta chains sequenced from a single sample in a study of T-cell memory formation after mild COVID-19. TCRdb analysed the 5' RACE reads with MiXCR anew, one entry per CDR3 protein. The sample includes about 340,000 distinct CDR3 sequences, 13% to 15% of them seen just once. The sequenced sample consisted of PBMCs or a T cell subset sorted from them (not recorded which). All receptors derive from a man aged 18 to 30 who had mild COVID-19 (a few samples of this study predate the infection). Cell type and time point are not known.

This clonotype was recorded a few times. CDR3 in DNA: TGTGCCAGCAGCCCGCAGGGTTTGCTTGTGGATGAGCAGTTCTTC. Translated, it gives CASSPQGLLVDEQFF. V gene TRBV7-9 combines with J gene TRBJ2-1; D might be TRBD1 (5 bases). The V and J ends lost 5 bases and 8 bases respectively, with 19 bases between them. The CDR3 contains 15 residues. Germline V CDR1 and CDR2: SEHNR, FQNEAQ (reference sequence).

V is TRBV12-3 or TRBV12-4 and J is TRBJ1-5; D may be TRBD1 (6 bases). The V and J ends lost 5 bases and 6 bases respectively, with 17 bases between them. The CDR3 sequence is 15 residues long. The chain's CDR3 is CASSPLHSGAQPQHF. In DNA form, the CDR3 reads TGTGCCAGCAGTCCATTACACTCAGGGGCTCAGCCCCAGCATTTT.

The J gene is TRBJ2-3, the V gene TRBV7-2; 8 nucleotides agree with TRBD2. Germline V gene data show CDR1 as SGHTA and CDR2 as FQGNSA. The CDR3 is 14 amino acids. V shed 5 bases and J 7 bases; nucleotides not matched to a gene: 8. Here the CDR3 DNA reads TGTGCCAGCAGCCCCGGACTAGCCTCCCATACGCAGTATTTT. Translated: CASSPGLASHTQYF.

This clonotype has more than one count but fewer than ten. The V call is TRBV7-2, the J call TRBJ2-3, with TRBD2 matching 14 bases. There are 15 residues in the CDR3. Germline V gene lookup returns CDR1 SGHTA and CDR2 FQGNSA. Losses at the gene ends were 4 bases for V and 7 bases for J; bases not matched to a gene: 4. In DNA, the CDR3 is TGTGCCAGCAGCTCCGGACTAGCGGGGGGATATACGCAGTATTTT. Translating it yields CASSSGLAGGYTQYF.

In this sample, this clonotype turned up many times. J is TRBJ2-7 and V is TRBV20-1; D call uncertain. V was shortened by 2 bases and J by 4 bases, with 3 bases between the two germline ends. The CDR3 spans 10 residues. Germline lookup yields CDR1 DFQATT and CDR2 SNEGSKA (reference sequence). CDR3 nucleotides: TGCAGTGCTAGACAATACGAGCAGTACGTC. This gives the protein CSARQYEQYV.

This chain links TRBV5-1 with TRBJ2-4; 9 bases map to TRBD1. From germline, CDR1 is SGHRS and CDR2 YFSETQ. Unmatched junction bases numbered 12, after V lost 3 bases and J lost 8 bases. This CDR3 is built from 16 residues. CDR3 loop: CASSSKGQGRVDIQYF. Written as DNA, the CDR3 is TGCGCCAGCAGCTCCAAGGGACAGGGTAGGGTAGACATTCAGTACTTC.

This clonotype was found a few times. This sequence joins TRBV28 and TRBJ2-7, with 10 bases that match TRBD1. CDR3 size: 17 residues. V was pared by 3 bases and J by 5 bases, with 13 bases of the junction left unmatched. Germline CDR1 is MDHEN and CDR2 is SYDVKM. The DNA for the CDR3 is TGTGCCAGCAGTTTTTCCCAGAGGATGGACAGGGGGAACGAGCAGTACGTC. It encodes CASSFSQRMDRGNEQYV.

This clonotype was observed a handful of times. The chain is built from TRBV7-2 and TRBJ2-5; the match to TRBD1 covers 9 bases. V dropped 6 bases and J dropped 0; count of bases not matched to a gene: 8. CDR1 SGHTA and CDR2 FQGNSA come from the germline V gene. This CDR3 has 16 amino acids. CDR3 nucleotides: TGTGCCAGCAGTTCAACCGGGACAGGGTACCAAGAGACCCAGTACTTC. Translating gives CASSSTGTGYQETQYF.

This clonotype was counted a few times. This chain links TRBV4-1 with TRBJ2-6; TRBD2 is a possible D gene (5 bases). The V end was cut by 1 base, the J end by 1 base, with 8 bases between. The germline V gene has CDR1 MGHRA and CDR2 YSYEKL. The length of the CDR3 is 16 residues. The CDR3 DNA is TGCGCCAGCAGCCAAGGGAGGCTATCTGGGGCCAACGTCCTGACTTTC. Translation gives CASSQGRLSGANVLTF.